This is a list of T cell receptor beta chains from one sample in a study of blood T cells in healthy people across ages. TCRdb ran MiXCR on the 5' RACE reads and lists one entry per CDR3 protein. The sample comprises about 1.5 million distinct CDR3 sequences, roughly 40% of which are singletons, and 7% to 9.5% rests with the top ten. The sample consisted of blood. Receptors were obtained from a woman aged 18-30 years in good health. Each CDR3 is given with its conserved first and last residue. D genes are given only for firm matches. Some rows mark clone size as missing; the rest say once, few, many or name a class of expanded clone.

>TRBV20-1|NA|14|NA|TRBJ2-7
CSVAAYEPTYEQYF
TGCAGTGTTGCGGCTTACGAACCAACCTACGAGCAGTACTTC
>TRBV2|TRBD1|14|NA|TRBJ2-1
CASSEGQTYNEQFF
TGTGCCAGCAGTGAGGGACAGACATACAATGAGCAGTTCTTC
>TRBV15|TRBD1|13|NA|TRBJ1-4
CATSDRANEKLFF
TGTGCCACCAGCGACAGGGCTAATGAAAAACTGTTTTTT
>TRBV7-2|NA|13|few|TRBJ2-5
CASSPGSKETQYF
TGTGCCAGCAGCCCGGGGTCGAAAGAGACCCAGTACTTC
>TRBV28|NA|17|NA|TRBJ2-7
CASSRTAAGYGSDEQYF
TGTGCCAGCAGTCGGACCGCTGCGGGGTACGGATCGGACGAGCAGTACTTC
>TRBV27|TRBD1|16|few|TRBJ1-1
CASSRTRQGINTEAFF
TGTGCCAGCAGCCGAACTCGACAGGGGATAAACACTGAAGCTTTCTTT
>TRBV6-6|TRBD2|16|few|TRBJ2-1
CASSYSTGLDHNEQFF
TGTGCCAGCAGTTATTCCACAGGACTAGACCACAATGAGCAGTTCTTC
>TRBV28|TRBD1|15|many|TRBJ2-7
CASSSLPDRADEQYF
TGTGCCAGCAGTTCGCTGCCCGACAGGGCGGACGAGCAGTACTTC
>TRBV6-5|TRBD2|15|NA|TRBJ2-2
CASGRTSGITGELFF
TGTGCCAGCGGCCGGACTAGCGGGATAACCGGGGAGCTGTTTTTT
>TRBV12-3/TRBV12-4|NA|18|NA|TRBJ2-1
CASSSLVTPQGSYNEQFF
TGTGCCAGCAGCTCACTAGTAACCCCCCAGGGCTCCTACAATGAGCAGTTCTTC
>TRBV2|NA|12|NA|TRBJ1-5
CASSVVGQPQHF
TGTGCCAGCAGTGTGGTGGGTCAGCCCCAGCATTTT
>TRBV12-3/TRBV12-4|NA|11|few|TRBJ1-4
CASSFSKKLFF
TGTGCCAGCAGTTTTTCCAAAAAACTGTTTTTT
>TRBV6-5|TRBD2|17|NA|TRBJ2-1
CASSYQRLAGARNEQFF
TGTGCCAGCAGTTACCAAAGACTAGCGGGGGCCAGGAATGAGCAGTTCTTC
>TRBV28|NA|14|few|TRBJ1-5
CASSRNRVGQPQHF
TGTGCCAGCAGTCGTAACAGGGTAGGACAGCCCCAGCATTTT
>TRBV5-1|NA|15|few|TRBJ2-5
CASSLLSGELGTQYF
TGCGCCAGCAGCTTGTTGTCGGGGGAATTGGGGACCCAGTACTTC
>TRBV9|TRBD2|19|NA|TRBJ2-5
CASSVASSLGLVSQETQYF
TGTGCCAGCAGCGTAGCCTCCTCCTTAGGACTAGTTTCTCAAGAGACCCAGTACTTC
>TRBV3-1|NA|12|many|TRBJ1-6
CASSLINSPLHF
TGTGCCAGCAGCCTGATTAATTCACCCCTCCACTTT
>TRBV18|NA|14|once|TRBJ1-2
CASSPTGVFVGYTF
TGTGCCAGCTCACCGACGGGTGTCTTTGTTGGCTACACCTTC
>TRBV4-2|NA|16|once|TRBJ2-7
CASSQGTLETSYEQYF
TGTGCCAGCAGCCAAGGGACTCTGGAAACTTCCTACGAGCAGTACTTC
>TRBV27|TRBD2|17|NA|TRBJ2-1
CASSLGRERGALETQFF
TGTGCCAGCAGTTTAGGGCGTGAGCGGGGGGCGTTGGAGACCCAGTTCTTC
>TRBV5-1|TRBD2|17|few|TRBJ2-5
CASSLGLAGGSKETQYF
TGCGCCAGCAGCTTAGGACTAGCGGGGGGCAGCAAAGAGACCCAGTACTTC
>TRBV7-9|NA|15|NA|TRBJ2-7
CASRELDGLNYEQYF
TGTGCCAGCAGAGAACTGGACGGCTTAAACTACGAGCAGTACTTC
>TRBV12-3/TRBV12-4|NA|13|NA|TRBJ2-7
CASSRHTSYEQYF
TGTGCCAGCAGTCGACATACCTCCTACGAGCAGTACTTC
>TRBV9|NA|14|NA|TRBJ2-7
CASSVAGAAGEQYF
TGTGCCAGCAGCGTAGCAGGAGCCGCGGGGGAGCAGTACTTC
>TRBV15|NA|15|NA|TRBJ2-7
CATSRDNNKPYEQYF
TGTGCCACCAGCAGAGATAATAACAAACCCTACGAGCAGTACTTC
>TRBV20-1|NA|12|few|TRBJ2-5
CSAQYSKETQYF
TGCAGTGCCCAATACAGTAAAGAGACCCAGTACTTC
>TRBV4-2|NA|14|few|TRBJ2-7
CASSQDASLYEQYF
TGTGCCAGCAGCCAAGATGCCTCGTTGTACGAGCAGTACTTC
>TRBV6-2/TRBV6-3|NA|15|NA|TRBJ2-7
CTSSSFQGDTYEQYF
TGTACCAGCAGTTCGTTCCAGGGAGATACCTACGAGCAGTACTTC
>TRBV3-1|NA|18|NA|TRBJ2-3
CASSLTGIGLASTDTQYF
TGTGCCAGCAGCCTCACCGGCATCGGTTTGGCTAGCACAGATACGCAGTATTTT
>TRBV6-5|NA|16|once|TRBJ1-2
CASSPQVGPPNYGYTF
TGTGCCAGCAGTCCCCAAGTTGGCCCCCCCAACTATGGCTACACCTTC